The 18 T cell receptor beta chains below come from one sample, sequenced in a study of PD-1 blockade in classical Hodgkin lymphoma. Relapse was seen in all patients after autologous stem cell transplantation, and brentuximab vedotin exposure was variable. TCRdb keeps only in-frame clones here, not all; method: immunoSEQ multiplex PCR. Counted here are approximately 100,000 clones, approximately 92% occurring once; the ten biggest clones make up less than 3%. The material sequenced was peripheral blood mononuclear cells (PBMCs), taken at baseline. These receptors were taken from a human donor with classical Hodgkin lymphoma.

In this sample, this clone turned up a few times. The genes are TRBV7-9 and TRBJ2-7; 9 bases are a match to TRBD1. The ends lost 2 bases at V and 5 bases at J; junction bases unmatched: 13. The germline V gene encodes CDR1 SEHNR and CDR2 FQNEAQ (reference sequence). The CDR3 length is 17 residues. CDR3 sequence: CASSLPVKGQGSDEQYF. Here the CDR3 DNA reads TGTGCCAGCAGCTTACCCGTAAAGGGACAGGGTAGCGACGAGCAGTACTTC.

A remark on this clone: An end of the junction does not agree with germline; a read error may underlie this. This sequence joins TRBV29-1 and TRBJ2-2; 8 bases are shared with TRBD2. The V gene's germline CDR1 is SQVTM and CDR2 ANQGSEA. The CDR3 is made up of 16 amino acids. CDR3 DNA sequence: TGCAGCGTCGAAGGAGGCGGGAGGACGGTGGCCGGGGAGCTGTTTTTT. It yields the protein CSVEGGGRTVAGELFF.

The rearrangement joins TRBV29-1 to TRBJ1-5, with 12 bases matching TRBD1. The CDR3 has 15 amino acids. V was pared by 6 bases and J by 1 base, with 4 bases of the junction left unmatched. Germline CDR1 SQVTM, CDR2 ANQGSEA. The CDR3 DNA is TGCAGCGTGGGACAGGGGGCCCCCAGCAATCAGCCCCAGCATTTT. Amino acid sequence: CSVGQGAPSNQPQHF.

The V gene is TRBV10-1, the J gene TRBJ2-4; D not resolved. CDR3 length: 15 amino acids. Germline loops: CDR1 WNHNN, CDR2 SYGVQD (reference sequence). V was cut by 0 bases and J by 8 bases, with 14 bases left in between. The CDR3: CASSESFSSQDIQYF. CDR3 nucleotides: TGCGCCAGCAGTGAGTCCTTTAGTTCCCAAGACATTCAGTACTTC.

The V gene is TRBV27, the J gene TRBJ1-1; D is undetermined. This CDR3 is built from 13 residues. Trimming shortened V by 6 bases and J by 4 bases, and 12 bases separated the two germline ends. Germline-derived CDR1 and CDR2 are MNHEY and SMNVEV (reference sequence). The CDR3 here is CASSPSLLTEAFF. The DNA for the CDR3 is TGTGCCAGCAGCCCTTCCCTACTCACTGAAGCTTTCTTT.

CDR3 in amino acids: CASTWTREGSTDTQYF. The DNA for the CDR3 is TGTGCCAGCACCTGGACGCGGGAGGGGAGTACAGATACGCAGTATTTT. The genes are TRBV2 and TRBJ2-3; 9 positions agree with TRBD2. After removal of 7 bases from V and 3 bases from J, the junction contained 11 bases not matched to a gene. The germline V gene encodes CDR1 SNHLY and CDR2 FYNNEI. This CDR3 contains 16 residues.

The chain joins TRBV25-1 to TRBJ1-4; D is perhaps TRBD1 (5 bases). Per the germline V gene, CDR1 is MGHDK and CDR2 is SYGVNS. CDR3 length equals 15 residues. The V and J ends lost 7 bases and 7 bases respectively, with 19 bases between them. The CDR3 is CASTRGGVKAEKLFF. The CDR3 nucleotides read TGTGCCAGCACCCGAGGAGGGGTGAAAGCTGAAAAACTGTTTTTT.

The chain is built from TRBV5-1 and TRBJ2-4; D ambiguous. Trimming removed 2 bases at V and 3 bases at J, with 9 bases between. From germline, CDR1 is SGHRS and CDR2 YFSETQ. The CDR3 is made up of 14 amino acids. The CDR3 DNA follows: TGCGCCAGCAGCTTAGGGCCCGGCAAAAACATTCAGTACTTC. It encodes CASSLGPGKNIQYF.

The chain joins TRBV7-8 to TRBJ1-3; D is undetermined. Per germline, CDR1 SGHVS and CDR2 FQNEAQ. The CDR3 sequence is 18 residues long. V shed 1 base and J shed 0 bases, with 16 bases lying between them. CDR3 nucleotides: TGTGCCAGCAGCTTAGTAGGGAACAGTTTCCCCTCTGGAAACACCATATATTTT. Its protein is CASSLVGNSFPSGNTIYF.

The chain links TRBV6-1 to TRBJ1-2; D call uncertain. Per the germline V gene, CDR1 is MNHNS and CDR2 is SASEGT. Trimming left V 6 bases short and J 4 bases short, with 15 bases between. CDR3 length equals 14 residues. This CDR3 is CASSPGGRRYGYTF. The CDR3, as DNA: TGTGCCAGCAGCCCCGGCGGAAGACGCTATGGCTACACCTTC.

The chain recombines TRBV5-5 with TRBJ2-7; the D is unclear. Trimming took off 4 bases at V and 3 bases at J, with 17 bases between the two ends. This CDR3 comprises 15 residues. The V gene's germline CDR1 is SGHKS and CDR2 YYEKEE (reference sequence). In DNA, the CDR3 is TGTGCCAGCAGCCCTAATCTGTCGAACTACTACGAGCAGTACTTC. Translation gives CASSPNLSNYYEQYF.

The chain combines TRBV9 with TRBJ1-5; D not resolved. V dropped 3 bases and J dropped 0 bases, with 7 bases sitting between them. Germline lookup yields CDR1 SGDLS and CDR2 YYNGEE. The CDR3 length is 14 residues. The CDR3 region has the DNA TGTGCCAGCAGCGCGACTTATAGCAATCAGCCCCAGCATTTT. It is translated as CASSATYSNQPQHF.

Note on this clone: Compared with germline, one end of the junction differs, possibly owing to a read error. The chain has TRBV7-7 and TRBJ2-2, with 7 bases aligning to TRBD2. The germline V gene has CDR1 SSHAT and CDR2 FNYEAQ (reference sequence). The CDR3 has 15 residues. The CDR3 loop is CASSLGGTTSGELFF. CDR3 sequence (DNA): TGTGCTAGCAGCTTAGGAGGGACTACTTCCGGGGAGCTGTTTTTT.

This clone was recorded a few times. Other DNA sequences from this sample encode an identical CDR3 as well. J is TRBJ2-2 and V is TRBV27; no clear D gene. Germline V CDR1 and CDR2: MNHEY, SMNVEV (reference sequence). Trimming cost V 3 bases and J 0 bases, with 2 bases left between them. The CDR3 length is 13 residues. The CDR3 protein is CASSFANTGELFF. CDR3 DNA sequence: TGTGCCAGCAGTTTCGCGAACACCGGGGAGCTGTTTTTT.

This sequence joins TRBV30 and TRBJ2-7, with a tentative D call TRBD2 (6 bases). V shed 4 bases and J shed 0 bases, with 13 bases lying between them. This CDR3 comprises 14 residues. The germline gives CDR1 GTSNPN, CDR2 SVGIG (reference sequence). CDR3 sequence reads: CAWKGTSSSYEQYF. DNA of the CDR3: TGTGCCTGGAAAGGGACTTCAAGCTCCTACGAGCAGTACTTC.

The chain has TRBV14 and TRBJ2-2; D unresolved. This CDR3 has 13 amino acids. V lost 0 bases and J lost 7, with 6 bases in between. CDR1 and CDR2 from the germline V gene are SGHDN and FVKESK. CDR3 DNA sequence: TGTGCCAGCAGCCAAGATCTAGGCGGGGAGCTGTTTTTT. This sequence encodes CASSQDLGGELFF. Full variable domain (outside the CDR3, taken from reference TRBV14 and TRBJ2-2): EAGVTQFPSHSVIEKGQTVTLRCDPISGHDNLYWYRRVMGKEIKFLLHFVKESKQDESGMPNNRFLAERTGGTYSTLKVQPAELEDSGVYFCASSQDLGGELFFGEGSRLTVL.

V and J are TRBV10-1 and TRBJ2-1; 8 nucleotides agree with TRBD2. Looked up from germline, CDR1 is WNHNN and CDR2 is SYGVQD (reference sequence). This CDR3 contains 13 residues. V was pared by 2 bases and J by 8 bases, with 2 bases of the junction left unmatched. DNA for the CDR3: TGCGCCAGCAGTGAGCCAGCGGGAGATGAGCAGTTCTTC. Amino acids: CASSEPAGDEQFF.

The rearrangement uses TRBV19 and TRBJ1-1; unclear D gene. The CDR3 is made up of 13 amino acids. Trimming stripped 2 bases from V and 5 bases from J, with 9 bases between. Germline V gene lookup returns CDR1 LNHDA and CDR2 SQIVND (reference sequence). Here the CDR3 reads CASSIFGRTEAFF. The CDR3 DNA reads TGTGCCAGTAGTATATTTGGAAGAACTGAAGCTTTCTTT.